This TCR beta chain was observed in a study of Graves' ophthalmopathy and Graves' hyperthyroidism. Looked up from germline, CDR1 is SGHRS and CDR2 is YFSETQ. Unmatched junction bases numbered 5, after V lost 4 bases and J lost 2 bases. The CDR3 is 15 residues long. A word on this clonotype: Its cognate antigen is unknown.

Uncontrolled infections, pregnancy, lactation or other autoimmune diseases led to patient exclusion. Findings and limits, study-wide: Ophthalmopathy progression predictions by the model showed roughly 75% specificity and 60% to 71% sensitivity. Built on 13 signatures, a model told ophthalmopathy apart from stable hyperthyroidism with 87.88% sensitivity and approximately 80% specificity.

TCR beta CDR3 amplification used RNA transcripts. Second-round multiplex PCR came after a first-round RT-PCR that employed HTBI primers. Each CDR3 protein gets one entry after TCRdb re-called the multiplex PCR reads with MiXCR. This table holds roughly 220,000 distinct CDR3 sequences, less than 55% found once. Input material: peripheral blood. The receptor was isolated from an adult man with Graves' ophthalmopathy. The rearrangement joins TRBV5-1 to TRBJ2-7, with 11 bases matching TRBD2. Written as DNA, the CDR3 is TGCGCCAGCAGCACACTAGCGGGGGCACCCTACGAGCAGTACTTC. This gives the protein CASSTLAGAPYEQYF.